The TCR beta chain described here comes from a study of T cell responses to AZD1222 COVID-19 vaccine. Regarding the study as a whole: Regions left unmutated in variants are reportedly the target of nearly half of spike-specific TCRs.

CDR1 and CDR2 (germline): SGHDT, YYEEEE. The CDR3 is made up of 13 amino acids. Trimming shortened V by 1 base and J by 5 bases, and 6 bases separated the two germline ends. TCRdb's copy holds only in-frame clones and misses some; the assay was immunoSEQ multiplex PCR. The sample holds about 100,000 clones, about nine tenths seen once. Details on this clone: The antigen is not known.

The clonotype was recovered from an adult in good health. The sample was peripheral blood, taken on day 0 of AZD1222 vaccination. The chain joins TRBV5-6 to TRBJ1-4; no reliable D call. For the CDR3, the DNA is TGTGCCAGCAGCTTGAGCACGAATGAAAAACTGTTTTTT. Protein: CASSLSTNEKLFF.